Sequencing of this TCR beta chain was carried out in a study of human T cells and chemical hapten exposure. For the study at large: Mainly, slight library volume differences in the pool made TCR yields vary. Broader study findings: The formation of large CDR3 similarity clusters by expanded TCRs significantly exceeded that of controls.

The germline gives CDR1 GTSNPN, CDR2 SVGIG (reference sequence). V dropped 3 bases and J dropped 0 bases, with 9 bases sitting between them. This CDR3 comprises 14 residues. Notes on this clonotype: Its antigen is not known.

Noted time point: patch test 2, 6 weeks after DPC sensitization. The treatment denotes: therapeutic diphenylcyclopropenone sensitization with weekly scalp DPC. TCRdb processed the RACE reads anew with MiXCR; each CDR3 protein has one entry. The table includes roughly 96,000 distinct CDR3 sequences, about 9% detected once. This TCR was sampled from a woman between 40 and 55 years old with alopecia areata. Some clones in this sample may be carry-over from other donors' samples. The input for sequencing was whole blood, taken in connection with sensitization to the hapten diphenylcyclopropenone (DPC). The chain joins TRBV30 to TRBJ2-1; D gene ambiguous. The CDR3 DNA reads TGTGCCTGGAGGCTAGGTCCCTCCTACAATGAGCAGTTCTTC. It yields the protein CAWRLGPSYNEQFF.